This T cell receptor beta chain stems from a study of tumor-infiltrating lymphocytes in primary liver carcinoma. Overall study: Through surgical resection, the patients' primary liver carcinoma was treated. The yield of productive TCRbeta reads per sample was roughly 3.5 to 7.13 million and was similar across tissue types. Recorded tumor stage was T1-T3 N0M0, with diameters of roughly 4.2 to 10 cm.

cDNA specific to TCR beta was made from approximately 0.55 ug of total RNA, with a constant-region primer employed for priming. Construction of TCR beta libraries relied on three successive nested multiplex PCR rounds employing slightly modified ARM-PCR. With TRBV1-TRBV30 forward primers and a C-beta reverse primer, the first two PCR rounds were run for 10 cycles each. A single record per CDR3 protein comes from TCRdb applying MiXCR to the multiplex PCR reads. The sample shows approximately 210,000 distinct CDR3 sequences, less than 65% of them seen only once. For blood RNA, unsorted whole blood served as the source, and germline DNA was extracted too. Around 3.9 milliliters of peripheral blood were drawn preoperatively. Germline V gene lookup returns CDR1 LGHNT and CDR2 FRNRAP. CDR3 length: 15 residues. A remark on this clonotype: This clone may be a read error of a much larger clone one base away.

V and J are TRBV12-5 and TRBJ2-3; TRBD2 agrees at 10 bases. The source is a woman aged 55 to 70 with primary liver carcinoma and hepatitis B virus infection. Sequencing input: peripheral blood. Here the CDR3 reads CSSGSGLATADTQYF. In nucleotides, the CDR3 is TGTTCTAGTGGGTCGGGACTAGCGACGGCAGATACGCAGTATTTT.